This record concerns one T cell receptor (beta chain) sequence. Its antigen target is currently unknown. No much larger clone is present one base from it, and per-base qualities are unavailable. The germline V gene specifies MNHNS as CDR1 and SASEGT as CDR2. V and J are truncated by 7 bases and 5 bases respectively, leaving an intervening sequence of 17 bases. Including cysteine and phenylalanine, the CDR3 has 15 amino acids. The only DNA kept is the CDR3, 45 bases in frame from the first base. These data originate in a study of CD8+ T cells in alopecia areata (dated by TCRdb to 2016 to 2019). Notes on the research overall: The treated patients took part in an open-label pilot trial in which moderate-to-severe alopecia areata was treated with oral tofacitinib at 5 to 10 mg twice daily. Patients stayed on tofacitinib for 6 to 18 months and then had 6 months of follow-up off drug so that delayed response and recurrence could be assessed. In treated patients, disease severity was measured using the SALT score, which gives the percentage of scalp surface area affected. To study T cell clonal expansion in alopecia areata, the researchers applied high-throughput TCRbeta sequencing to both the C3H/HeJ mouse model and human patients. Human TCRbeta sequencing covered scalp tissue and sorted CD4+ and CD8+ peripheral blood T cells from patchy and totalis/universalis alopecia areata patients and healthy controls. Patients on tofacitinib were biopsied at baseline and after 4 and 24 weeks of treatment, and several of the patients also had a later scalp biopsy. Clonality in the scalp was compared among normal scalp (n=4), patchy alopecia areata scalp (n=8), and alopecia totalis/universalis scalp (n=8). RNA was obtained with the PAXgene miRNA kit for fixed scalp, the miRNeasy kit for PBMCs, and the RNeasy kit for mouse skin. TCRbeta CDR3 regions were amplified by immunoSEQ multiplex PCR using 35 Vbeta forward and 13 Jbeta reverse primers.

Preparation of the library involved the immunoSEQ multiplex PCR assay. RNA was extracted from all samples and reverse transcribed into cDNA as template for TCR sequencing. SuperScript III was used to make first-strand cDNA, primed with a 2:1 mix of oligo-dT and random hexamers. Amplification bias was assessed with a synthetic immune receptor repertoire, and residual bias was removed computationally. Per the authors' processing: After raw reads were preprocessed to remove errors, the CDR3 was defined following IMGT conventions as running from the conserved cysteine to phenylalanine. Clonality was computed as 1 minus the Shannon entropy, with the entropy normalized by log2 of the number of productive unique TCRs. Whether scalp clones were CD4 or CD8 was inferred by matching scalp TCRbeta sequences against CD4 and CD8 repertoires sorted from blood. The clones in this table, taken by TCRdb from immuneACCESS, are in-frame only. Not every clone is retained; where verified, under half of the shortfall comes from an unresolved V gene, and the cause of the rest is unknown. V and J calls and clone size are given by that table; D and trimming were obtained from the DNA. Counted in this sample were approximately 170,000 clones; 55% to 75% of them appeared once. The ten most abundant clones make up about 14% of the sample.

Summary of the overall study and its limitations: With tofacitinib, both scalp clonality and the number of expanded CD8+ clones among the top 100 scalp clones went down significantly. Because the treated cohort was small and included a single nonresponder, larger studies are needed to assess links between baseline CD8+ expansion and response. Compared with normal scalp, lesional scalp had higher clonality and more expanded CD8+ clones, particularly in alopecia totalis/universalis, a pattern that suggests antigenic drive. Compared with mice, TCR sequences shared between patients were less clear, possibly partly because of HLA diversity across the patient population. Resident alphabeta T cells in normal human skin are also sequenced, complicating scalp TCR repertoire analysis, unlike mouse skin dominated by gammadelta T cells. During tofacitinib treatment, many expanded lesional clones remained in scalp and blood, and this persistence may partly explain relapse after treatment is stopped.

The time point tag for this specimen amounts to: 20 to 30 weeks on oral tofacitinib. Sample treatment or condition, as interpreted from the label and publication: oral pan-JAK inhibitor, 5-10 mg twice daily. Lesional scalp punch biopsies and peripheral blood were collected from alopecia areata patients. PBMCs were isolated by density centrifugation and stained for CD3, CD4 and CD8, and CD4+ and CD8+ T cells were sorted on a FACSAria. Sequenced material: CD4+ T cells sorted from blood, taken at week 24, from a patient treated with tofacitinib. Recombination connected TRBV6-1 to TRBJ1-4, and possibly TRBD1, on 5 matching bases. This TCR was recovered from a human donor with alopecia areata. The CDR3 region reads CASNGGNTRNEKLFF. The base sequence is TGTGCCAGCAACGGGGGAAATACCAGGAATGAAAAACTGTTTTTT.